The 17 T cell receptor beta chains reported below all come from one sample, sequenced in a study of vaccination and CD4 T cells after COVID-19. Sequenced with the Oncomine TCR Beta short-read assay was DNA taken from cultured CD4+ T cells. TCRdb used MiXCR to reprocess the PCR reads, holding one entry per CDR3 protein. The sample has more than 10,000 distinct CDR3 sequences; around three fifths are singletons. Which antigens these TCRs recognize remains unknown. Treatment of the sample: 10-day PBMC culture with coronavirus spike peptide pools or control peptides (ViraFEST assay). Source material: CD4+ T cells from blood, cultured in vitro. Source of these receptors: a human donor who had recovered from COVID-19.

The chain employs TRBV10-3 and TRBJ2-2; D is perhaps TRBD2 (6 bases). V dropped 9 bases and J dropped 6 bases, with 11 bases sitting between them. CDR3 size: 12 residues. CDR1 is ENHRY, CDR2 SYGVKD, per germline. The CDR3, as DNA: TGTGCCATTTCCGGGGGTTCCGGGGAGCTGTTTTTT. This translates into CAISGGSGELFF.

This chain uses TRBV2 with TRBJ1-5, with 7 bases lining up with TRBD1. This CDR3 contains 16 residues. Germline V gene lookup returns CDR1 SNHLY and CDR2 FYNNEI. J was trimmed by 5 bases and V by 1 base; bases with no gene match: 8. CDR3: CASSEELTGLDQPQHF. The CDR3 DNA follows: TGTGCCAGCAGTGAAGAATTGACAGGGTTGGATCAGCCCCAGCATTTT.

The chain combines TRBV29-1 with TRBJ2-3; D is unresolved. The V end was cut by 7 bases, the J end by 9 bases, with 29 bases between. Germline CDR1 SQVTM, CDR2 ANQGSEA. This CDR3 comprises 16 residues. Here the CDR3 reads CSAGPFSQNLLYTQYF. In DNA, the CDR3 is TGCAGCGCTGGACCCTTTTCCCAAAACCTACTATACACGCAGTATTTT.

DNA for the CDR3: TGTGCCAGTACCGAGACCTATCCCGGAGGAGACACTGAAGCTTTCTTT. Its translation: CASTETYPGGDTEAFF. The chain couples TRBV19 to TRBJ1-1; D unresolved. Trimming left V 7 bases short and J 3 bases short, with 21 bases between. Germline assignment: CDR1 LNHDA and CDR2 SQIVND (reference sequence). CDR3 size: 16 residues. Based on the CDR3 plus reference TRBV19 and TRBJ1-1, the full variable domain is DGGITQSPKYLFRKEGQNVTLSCEQNLNHDAMYWYRQDPGQGLRLIYYSQIVNDFQKGDIAEGYSVSREKKESFPLTVTSAQKNPTAFYLCASTETYPGGDTEAFFGQGTRLTVV.

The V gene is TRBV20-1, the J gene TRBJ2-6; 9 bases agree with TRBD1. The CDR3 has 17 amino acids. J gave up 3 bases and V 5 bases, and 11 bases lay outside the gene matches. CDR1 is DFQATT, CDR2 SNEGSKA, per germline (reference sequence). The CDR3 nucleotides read TGCAGTGCTTTAGCCCCCGGGACAGGGTTTGGGGCCAACGTCCTGACTTTC. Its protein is CSALAPGTGFGANVLTF.

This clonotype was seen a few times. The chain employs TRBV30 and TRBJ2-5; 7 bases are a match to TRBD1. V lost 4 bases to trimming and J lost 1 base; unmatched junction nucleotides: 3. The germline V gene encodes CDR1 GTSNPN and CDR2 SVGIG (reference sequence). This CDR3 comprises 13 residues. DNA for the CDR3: TGTGCCTGGACCCGGGACAGCCAAGAGACCCAGTACTTC. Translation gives CAWTRDSQETQYF. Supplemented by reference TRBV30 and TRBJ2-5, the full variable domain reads SQTIHQWPATLVQPVGSPLSLECTVEGTSNPNLYWYRQAAGRGLQLLFYSVGIGQISSEVPQNLSASRPQDRQFILSSKKLLLSDSGFYLCAWTRDSQETQYFGPGTRLLVL.

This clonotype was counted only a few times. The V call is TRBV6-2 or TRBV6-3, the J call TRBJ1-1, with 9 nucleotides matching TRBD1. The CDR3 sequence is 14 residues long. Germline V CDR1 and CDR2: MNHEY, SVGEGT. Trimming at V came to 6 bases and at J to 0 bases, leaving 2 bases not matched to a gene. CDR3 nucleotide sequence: TGTGCCAGCAGGAGGACAGGGGTGAACACTGAAGCTTTCTTT. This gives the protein CASRRTGVNTEAFF.

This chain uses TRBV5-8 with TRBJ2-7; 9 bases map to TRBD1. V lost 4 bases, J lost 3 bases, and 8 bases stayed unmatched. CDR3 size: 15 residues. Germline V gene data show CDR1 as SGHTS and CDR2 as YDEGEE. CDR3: CASSRRDRALYEQYF. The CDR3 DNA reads TGTGCCAGCAGCCGCCGGGACAGGGCCCTCTACGAGCAGTACTTC.

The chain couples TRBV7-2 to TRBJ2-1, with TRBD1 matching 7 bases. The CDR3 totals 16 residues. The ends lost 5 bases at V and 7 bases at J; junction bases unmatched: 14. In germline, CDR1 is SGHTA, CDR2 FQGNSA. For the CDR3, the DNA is TGTGCCAGCAGCCGGGGACAGCCATTATTGGGTAATGAGCAGTTCTTC. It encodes CASSRGQPLLGNEQFF.

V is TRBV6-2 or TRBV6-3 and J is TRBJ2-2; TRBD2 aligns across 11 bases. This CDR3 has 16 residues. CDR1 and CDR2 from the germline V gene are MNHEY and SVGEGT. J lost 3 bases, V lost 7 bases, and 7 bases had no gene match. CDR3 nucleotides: TGTGCCAGCACCTACTCTAGCGGGAGGTACACCGGGGAGCTGTTTTTT. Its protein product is CASTYSSGRYTGELFF.

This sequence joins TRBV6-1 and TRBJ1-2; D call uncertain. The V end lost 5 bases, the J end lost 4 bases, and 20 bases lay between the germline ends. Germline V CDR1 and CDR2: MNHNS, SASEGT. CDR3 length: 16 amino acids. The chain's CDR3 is CASSLQPWEVGYGYTF. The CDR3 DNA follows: TGTGCCAGCAGTCTACAGCCTTGGGAGGTGGGCTATGGCTACACCTTC.

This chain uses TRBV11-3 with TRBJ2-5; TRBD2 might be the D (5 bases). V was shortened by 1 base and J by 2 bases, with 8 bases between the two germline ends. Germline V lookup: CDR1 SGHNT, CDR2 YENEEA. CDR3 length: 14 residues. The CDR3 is CASSLGGQQETQYF. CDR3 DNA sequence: TGTGCCAGCAGCTTAGGCGGGCAGCAAGAGACCCAGTACTTC.

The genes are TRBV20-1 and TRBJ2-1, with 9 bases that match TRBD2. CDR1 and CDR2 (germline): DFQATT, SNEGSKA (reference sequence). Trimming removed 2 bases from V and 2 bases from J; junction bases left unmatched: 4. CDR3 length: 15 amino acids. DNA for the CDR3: TGCAGTGCTAGAATTAGCGGGAGTCCCTACAATGAGCAGTTCTTC. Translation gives CSARISGSPYNEQFF.

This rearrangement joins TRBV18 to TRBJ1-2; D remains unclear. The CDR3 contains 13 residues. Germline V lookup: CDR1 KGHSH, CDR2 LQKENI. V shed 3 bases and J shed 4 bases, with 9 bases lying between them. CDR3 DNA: TGTGCCAGCTCACCGGAGAGTTCCTATGGCTACACCTTC. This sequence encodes CASSPESSYGYTF.

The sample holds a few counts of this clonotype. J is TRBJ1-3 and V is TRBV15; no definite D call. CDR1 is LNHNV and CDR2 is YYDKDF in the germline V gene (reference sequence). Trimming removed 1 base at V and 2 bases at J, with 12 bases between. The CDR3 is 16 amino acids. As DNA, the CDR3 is TGTGCCACCAGCAGAGGGGGAAACAAAGCTGGAAACACCATATATTTT. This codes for CATSRGGNKAGNTIYF.

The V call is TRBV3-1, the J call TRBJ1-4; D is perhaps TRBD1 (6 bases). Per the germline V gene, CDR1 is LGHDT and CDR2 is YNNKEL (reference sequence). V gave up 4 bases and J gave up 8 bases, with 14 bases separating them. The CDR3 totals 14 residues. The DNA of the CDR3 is TGTGCCAGCAGCCTCTCGGGGGGCAACGAAAAACTGTTTTTT. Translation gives CASSLSGGNEKLFF.

As DNA, the CDR3 is TGTGCCAGCAGGGCACGTGCAGATACGCAGTATTTT. Protein sequence: CASRARADTQYF. V is TRBV28 and J is TRBJ2-3; D not certain. Trimming left V 6 bases short and J 4 bases short, with 8 bases between. The CDR3 spans 12 residues. CDR1 and CDR2 (germline): MDHEN, SYDVKM.